Listed below are T cell receptor beta chains from one sample, sequenced in a study of blood T cell repertoires in COVID-19. Assay: immunoSEQ multiplex PCR; the TCRdb copy retains only in-frame clones and omits some. The profile shows 200,000 to 250,000 clones, approximately 90% of them singletons. The material sequenced was peripheral blood. The receptors were sampled from a man between 60 and 75 years old with COVID-19, enrolled during active disease. The CDR3 runs from the conserved cysteine through the conserved F or W. The order of the fields is CDR3 length, clone size, J gene, V gene, D gene, CDR3 DNA, CDR3 protein. A D gene is named only where the DNA matches it firmly. Expanded clones are given a class, and other clones once, few, many or no size at all.

>11|once|TRBJ1-1|TRBV10-3|.
TGTGCCATCCGGGGGAACACTGAAGCTTTCTTT
CAIRGNTEAFF
>15|once|TRBJ2-7|TRBV9|.
TGTGCCAGCAGCGTAGATGGACAGCCCTCCTACGAGCAGTACTTC
CASSVDGQPSYEQYF
>13|.|TRBJ2-7|TRBV25-1|.
TGTGCCAGCAGGAAAGGGAGCTCCTACGAGCAGTACTTC
CASRKGSSYEQYF
>16|.|TRBJ1-1|TRBV3-1/TRBV3-2|.
TGTGCCAGCACTGATACCGGGAGTGCAGCGAACACTGAAGCTTTCTTT
CASTDTGSAANTEAFF
>16|.|TRBJ2-7|TRBV27|TRBD2
TGTGCCAGCAGTTTATGGGCGGGAGGGGTCCCCTACGAGCAGTACTTC
CASSLWAGGVPYEQYF
>15|.|TRBJ2-1|TRBV27|.
TGTGCCAGCAGTTTAAGAACCCCAGCGATCAATGAGCAGTTCTTC
CASSLRTPAINEQFF
>15|.|TRBJ2-7|TRBV18|TRBD2
TGTGCCAGCTCACGGCCTAGCGGGAGCTACTACGAGCAGTACTTC
CASSRPSGSYYEQYF
>18|.|TRBJ2-3|TRBV11-2|TRBD2
TGTGCCAGCAGCCGAAGAGGTGCTAGCGGGAAAGGTCCAGATACGCAGTATTTT
CASSRRGASGKGPDTQYF
>14|.|TRBJ2-5|TRBV5-5|TRBD1
TGTGCCAGCAGTGGGACAGATAAAGCGGAGACCCAGTACTTC
CASSGTDKAETQYF
>15|few|TRBJ1-3|TRBV2|TRBD1
TGTGCCAGCAAGGGACAGGGACTAGGCGGAAACACCATATATTTT
CASKGQGLGGNTIYF
>14|.|TRBJ2-7|TRBV7-6|TRBD1
TGTGCCAGCAGCTTAGGGACAGGGTACCAGGAGCAGTACTTC
CASSLGTGYQEQYF
>15|.|TRBJ2-2|TRBV27|.
TGTGCCAGCAGTTTCGACAGGACGAACACCGGGGAGCTGTTTTTT
CASSFDRTNTGELFF
>19|.|TRBJ2-1|TRBV12-5|TRBD2
TGTGCTAGTAAATATGAGGGACTAGCGGGGGGGAGCTCCTACAATGAGCAGTTCTTC
CASKYEGLAGGSSYNEQFF
>14|once|TRBJ1-1|TRBV19|TRBD1
TGTGCCAGTAGTGACACCGGGACAGGCATTGAAGCTTTCTTT
CASSDTGTGIEAFF
>15|.|TRBJ2-1|TRBV7-6|TRBD2
TGTGCCAGCAGCCCCGGGGGGAGTGACCGGCGGCGGCAGTTCTTC
CASSPGGSDRRRQFF
>12|.|TRBJ2-7|TRBV28|.
TGTGCCAGCAGTTTTCAGACCTACGAGCAGTACTTC
CASSFQTYEQYF
>12|.|TRBJ2-7|TRBV3-1/TRBV3-2|.
TGTGCCAGCAGCCCCCGAGGGGGCGAGCAGTACTTC
CASSPRGGEQYF
>15|few|TRBJ2-7|TRBV18|TRBD1
TGTGCCAGCTCACCACCGGGACAGGGTTTGTACGAGCAGTACTTC
CASSPPGQGLYEQYF
>17|once|TRBJ1-2|TRBV13|TRBD1
TGTGCCAGCAGCTTAGTTCTCGGGGAGACAGGGGGGAATGGCTACACCTTC
CASSLVLGETGGNGYTF
>13|.|TRBJ1-1|TRBV28|.
TGTGCCAGCAGTTTGACAGGCAGCACTGAAGCTTTCTTT
CASSLTGSTEAFF
>15|.|TRBJ2-7|TRBV5-1|.
TGCGCCAGCAGCTTGGCCGTAGGGGCGGCCTACGAGCAGTACTTC
CASSLAVGAAYEQYF
>15|once|TRBJ2-7|TRBV28|TRBD1
TGTGCCAGCAGAGGGGGACAGGAGGTGTCCTACGAGCAGTACTTC
CASRGGQEVSYEQYF
>15|.|TRBJ2-7|TRBV15|TRBD2
TGTGCCACCAGCAGTGACCTAGCGGGAGTATCGGAGCAGTACTTC
CATSSDLAGVSEQYF
>16|.|TRBJ2-3|TRBV6-2/TRBV6-3|TRBD1
TGTGCCAGCAGTTACCCGACAGGGGCCGGCACAGATACGCAGTATTTT
CASSYPTGAGTDTQYF
>21|.|TRBJ2-1|TRBV11-3|TRBD2
TGTGCCAGCAGCTTAGAGGCACGCGGGAGGGCCCTATCGAGCTCCTACAATGAGCAGTTCTTC
CASSLEARGRALSSSYNEQFF
>12|.|TRBJ1-2|TRBV9|TRBD1
TGTGCCAGTAGAGGGGGCGACTATGGCTACACCTTC
CASRGGDYGYTF
>15|.|TRBJ2-1|TRBV4-1|TRBD1
TGCGCCAGCAGCCAAGCTGGACAGGCCTACAATGAGCAGTTCTTC
CASSQAGQAYNEQFF
>15|.|TRBJ2-1|TRBV6-2/TRBV6-3|TRBD2
TGTGCCAGCAGCCAAGCCGGCGGGAGCTTGCATGAGCAGTTCTTC
CASSQAGGSLHEQFF
>16|once|TRBJ2-7|TRBV12-5|.
TGTGCTAGTGGTTTCCGAGGGGGAGGGGGGATTTACGAGCAGTACTTC
CASGFRGGGGIYEQYF
>15|.|TRBJ2-1|TRBV15|TRBD2
TGTGCCACCAGCAGAGATAGCGGGTCCTACAATGAGCAGTTCTTC
CATSRDSGSYNEQFF
>14|.|TRBJ2-4|TRBV5-1|TRBD2
TGCGCCAGCAGCCTCACCGGGACTAGGGACTTTCAGTACTTC
CASSLTGTRDFQYF
>15|.|TRBJ1-3|TRBV6-6|.
TGTGCCAGCAGAATCCCAGGGGACTCTGGAAACACCATATATTTT
CASRIPGDSGNTIYF
>19|.|TRBJ2-1|TRBV5-6|TRBD2
TGTGCCAGCAGCCGAAGGACTAGCGGGGCCCCCGGCTCCTACAATGAGCAGTTCTTC
CASSRRTSGAPGSYNEQFF
>16|.|TRBJ1-6|TRBV5-4|.
TGTGCCAGCAGCTTGGAAGGGGCCAAGAGAAGTTCACCCCTCCACTTT
CASSLEGAKRSSPLHF
>14|.|TRBJ2-3|TRBV7-2|TRBD2
TGTGCCAGCAGCCTTAGCGGGAGCACAGATACGCAGTATTTT
CASSLSGSTDTQYF
>15|.|TRBJ1-5|TRBV20-1|.
TGCAGTGCTAGTCCCAGGGTTTATAGCAATCAGCCCCAGCATTTT
CSASPRVYSNQPQHF
>15|few|TRBJ2-2|TRBV6-2/TRBV6-3|TRBD2
TGTGCCAGCAGTAAAGGGCTAGCGGGCACCGGGGAGCTGTTTTTT
CASSKGLAGTGELFF
>13|.|TRBJ1-1|TRBV7-2|.
TGTGCCAGCAGCTTAGATCCTAACACTGAAGCTTTCTTT
CASSLDPNTEAFF
>12|.|TRBJ2-1|TRBV30|.
TGTGCCTGGAGTGGCAGGAACAATGAGCAGTTCTTC
CAWSGRNNEQFF